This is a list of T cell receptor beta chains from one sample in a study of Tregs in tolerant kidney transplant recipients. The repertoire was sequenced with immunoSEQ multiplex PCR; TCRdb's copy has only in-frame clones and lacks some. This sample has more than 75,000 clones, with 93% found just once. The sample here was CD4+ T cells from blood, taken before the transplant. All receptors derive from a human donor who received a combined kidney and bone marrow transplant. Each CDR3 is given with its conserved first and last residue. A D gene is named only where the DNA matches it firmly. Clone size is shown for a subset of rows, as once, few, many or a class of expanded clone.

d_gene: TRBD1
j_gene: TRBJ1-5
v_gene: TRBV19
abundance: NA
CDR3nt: TGTGCCTCGAGGACAGGGCGATATCAGCCCCAGCATTTT
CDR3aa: CASRTGRYQPQHF

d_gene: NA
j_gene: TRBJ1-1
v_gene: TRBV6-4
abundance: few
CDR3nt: TGTGCCAGCAGTGAGGGCCAGAACACTGAAGCTTTCTTT
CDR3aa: CASSEGQNTEAFF

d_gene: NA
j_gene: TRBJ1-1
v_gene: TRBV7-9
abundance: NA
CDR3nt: TGTGCCAGCAGCTTAGCGGGGGGACGGAACACTGAAGCTTTCTTT
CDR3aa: CASSLAGGRNTEAFF

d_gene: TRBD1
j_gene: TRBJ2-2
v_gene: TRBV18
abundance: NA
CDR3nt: TGTGCCAGCTCACCACCGGGACAGGGTCTACCCGGGGAGCTGTTTTTT
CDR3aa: CASSPPGQGLPGELFF

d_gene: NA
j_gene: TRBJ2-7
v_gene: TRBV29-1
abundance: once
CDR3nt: TGCAGCGTGGCCCCCGGGACAACCCACGAGCAGTACTTC
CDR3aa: CSVAPGTTHEQYF

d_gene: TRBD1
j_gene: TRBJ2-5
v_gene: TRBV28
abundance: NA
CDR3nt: TGTGCCAGCAGTTTCAATCAGGGGGTACACAAGAGAGGCCAGTACTTC
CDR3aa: CASSFNQGVHKRGQYF

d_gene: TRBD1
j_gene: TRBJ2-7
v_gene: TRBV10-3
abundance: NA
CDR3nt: TGTGCCATCAGTGATAAGAGCCGGACAGGTACCTACGAGCAGTACTTC
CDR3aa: CAISDKSRTGTYEQYF

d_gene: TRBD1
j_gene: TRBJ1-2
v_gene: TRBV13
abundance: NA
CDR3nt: TGTGCCAGCAGCTTCAGGGGGACAGTCGGTAACTATGGCTACACCTTC
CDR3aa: CASSFRGTVGNYGYTF

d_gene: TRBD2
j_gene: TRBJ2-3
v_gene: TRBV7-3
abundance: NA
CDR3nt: TGTGCCAGCAGCTCCAAAACTAGCGGGGGCACAGATACGCAGTATTTT
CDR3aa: CASSSKTSGGTDTQYF

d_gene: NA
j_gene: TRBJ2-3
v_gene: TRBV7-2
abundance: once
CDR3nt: TGTGCCAGCAGCTTTAACCGGGGGTGGCAAGATACGCAGTATTTT
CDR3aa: CASSFNRGWQDTQYF

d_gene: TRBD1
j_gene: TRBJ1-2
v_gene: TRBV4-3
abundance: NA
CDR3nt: TGCGCCAGCAGCCAAGCGACAGGGGGTGCCTATGGCTACACCTTC
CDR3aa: CASSQATGGAYGYTF

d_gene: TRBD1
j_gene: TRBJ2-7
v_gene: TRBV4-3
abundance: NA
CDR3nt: TGCGCCAGCAGCCAAGCCGGGACAGGGGACTACGAGCAGTACTTC
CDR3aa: CASSQAGTGDYEQYF

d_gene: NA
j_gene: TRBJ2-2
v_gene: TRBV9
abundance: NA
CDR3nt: TGTGCCAGCAGCGCAGTAGTAGGGGGGGAGTTCCTCACCGGGGAGCTGTTTTTT
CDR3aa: CASSAVVGGEFLTGELFF

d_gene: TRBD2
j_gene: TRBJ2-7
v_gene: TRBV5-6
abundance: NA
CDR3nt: TGTGCCAGCTACCTGGGGACTAGCGGGGGCGACGAGCAGTACTTC
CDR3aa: CASYLGTSGGDEQYF

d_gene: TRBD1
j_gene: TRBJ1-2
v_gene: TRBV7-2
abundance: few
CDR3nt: TGTGCCAGCAGCTTGGACAGGGGGATTGACTATGGCTACACCTTC
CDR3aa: CASSLDRGIDYGYTF

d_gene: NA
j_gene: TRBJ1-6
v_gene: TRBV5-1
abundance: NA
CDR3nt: TGCGCCAGCAGCTTGGATAATTCCCCCCTCCACTTT
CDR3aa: CASSLDNSPLHF

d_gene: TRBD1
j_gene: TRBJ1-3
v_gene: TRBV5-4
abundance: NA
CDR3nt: TGTGCCAGCAGCTTGGTGAGACAGGGTGTCGGTGGTAGAAACACCATATATTTT
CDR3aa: CASSLVRQGVGGRNTIYF

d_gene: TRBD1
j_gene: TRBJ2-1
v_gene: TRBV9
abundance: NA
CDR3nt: TGTGCCAGCAGCGAACCATTCCCGGGACAGGGTTACAATGAGCAGTTCTTC
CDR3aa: CASSEPFPGQGYNEQFF

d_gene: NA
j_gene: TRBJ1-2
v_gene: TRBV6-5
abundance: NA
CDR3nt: TGTGCCAGCAGGTCTGGGGGCGGCTACACCTTC
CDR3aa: CASRSGGGYTF

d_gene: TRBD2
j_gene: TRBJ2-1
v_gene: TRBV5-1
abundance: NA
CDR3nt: TGCGCCAGTGGGACTAGCGGGAGTGCGGCAAATGAGCAGTTCTTC
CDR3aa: CASGTSGSAANEQFF

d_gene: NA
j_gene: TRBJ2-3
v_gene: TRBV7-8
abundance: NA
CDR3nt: TGTGCCAGCAGCTTACTGACACATGGTAGCACAGATACGCAGTATTTT
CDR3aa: CASSLLTHGSTDTQYF

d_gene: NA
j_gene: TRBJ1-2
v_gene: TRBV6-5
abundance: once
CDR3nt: TGTGCCAGCAGTCCCGGCGGGGGTTCCCACTATGGCTACACCTTC
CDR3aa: CASSPGGGSHYGYTF

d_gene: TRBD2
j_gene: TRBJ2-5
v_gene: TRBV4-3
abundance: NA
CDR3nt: TGCGCCAGCAGTCTCCTAGCGGGGTTCCAAGAGACCCAGTACTTC
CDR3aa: CASSLLAGFQETQYF

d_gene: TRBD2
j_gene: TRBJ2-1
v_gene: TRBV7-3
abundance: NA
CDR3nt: TGTGCCAGCAGCTTAGGAGGGCTAGCGGGACCTGGTGAGCAGTTCTTC
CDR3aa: CASSLGGLAGPGEQFF

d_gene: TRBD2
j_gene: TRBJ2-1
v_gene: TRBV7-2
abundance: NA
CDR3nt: TGTGCCAGCAGCTTTGTTTCCGGGGGGTTTTACAATGAGCAGTTCTTC
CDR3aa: CASSFVSGGFYNEQFF

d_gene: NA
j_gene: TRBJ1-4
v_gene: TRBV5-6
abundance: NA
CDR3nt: TGTGCCAGCAGCCGAGACAGACACAATGAAAAACTGTTTTTT
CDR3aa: CASSRDRHNEKLFF

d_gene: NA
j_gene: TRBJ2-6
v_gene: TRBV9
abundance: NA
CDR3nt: TGTGCCAGCAGCGTAGCTGTTCAGTACAACGTCCTGACTTTC
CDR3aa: CASSVAVQYNVLTF

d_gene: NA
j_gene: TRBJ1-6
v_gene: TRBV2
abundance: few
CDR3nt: TGTGCCAGCAGTGACGGTAACGCGCAAAACCCCCTCCACTTT
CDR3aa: CASSDGNAQNPLHF

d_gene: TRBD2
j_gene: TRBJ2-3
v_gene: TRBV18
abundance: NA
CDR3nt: TGTGCCAGCTCACCAGGAGGACTAGCGGGAGAGAGGTGGGATACGCAGTATTTT
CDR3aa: CASSPGGLAGERWDTQYF

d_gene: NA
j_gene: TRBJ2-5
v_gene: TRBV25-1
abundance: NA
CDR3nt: TGTGCCAGCAGTGAATTCAGGGGTGACGCAGAGACCCAGTACTTC
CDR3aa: CASSEFRGDAETQYF

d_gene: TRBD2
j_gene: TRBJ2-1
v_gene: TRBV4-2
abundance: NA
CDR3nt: TGTGCCAGCAGCCTCGGGACTAGCGGGGGGGCCCCCGAGCAGTTCTTC
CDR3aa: CASSLGTSGGAPEQFF

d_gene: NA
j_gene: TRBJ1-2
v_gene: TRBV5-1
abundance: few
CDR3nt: TGCGCCAGCAGCTTATTACAGGGTGGCTATGGCTACACCTTC
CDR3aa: CASSLLQGGYGYTF

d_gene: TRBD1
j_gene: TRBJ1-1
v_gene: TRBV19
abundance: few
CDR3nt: TGTGCCAGTAGGGGGACAGGGGGGAACACTGAAGCTTTCTTT
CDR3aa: CASRGTGGNTEAFF

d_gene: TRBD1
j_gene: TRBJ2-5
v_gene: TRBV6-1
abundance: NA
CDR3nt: TGTGCCAGCAGTGTCGACAGGGGGGGTACGAGGTACTTC
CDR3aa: CASSVDRGGTRYF

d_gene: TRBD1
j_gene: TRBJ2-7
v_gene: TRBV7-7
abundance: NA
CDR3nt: TGTGCCAGCAGCTTACGACAGGGGAACTACGAGCAGTACTTC
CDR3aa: CASSLRQGNYEQYF

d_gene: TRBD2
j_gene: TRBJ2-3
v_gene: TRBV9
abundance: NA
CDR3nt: TGTGCCAGCAGCTTTAGCGGGGGGGCCACAGATACGCAGTATTTT
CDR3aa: CASSFSGGATDTQYF

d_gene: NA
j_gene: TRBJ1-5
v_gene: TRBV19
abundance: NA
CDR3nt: TGTGCCAGTAGTACCCGGCGGGATCAGCCCCAGCATTTT
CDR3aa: CASSTRRDQPQHF

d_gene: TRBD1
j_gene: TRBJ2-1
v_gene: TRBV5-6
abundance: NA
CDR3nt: TGTGCCAGCACCAACTATAACGGGACAGGTTACGGCAATGAGCAGTTCTTC
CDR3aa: CASTNYNGTGYGNEQFF

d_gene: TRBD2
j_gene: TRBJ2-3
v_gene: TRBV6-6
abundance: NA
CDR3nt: TGTGCCAGCAGTCGCCTAGCGGGAGCCACAGATACGCAGTATTTT
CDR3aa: CASSRLAGATDTQYF

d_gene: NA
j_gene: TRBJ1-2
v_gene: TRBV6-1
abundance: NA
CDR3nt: TGTGCCAGCAGTGAAAGCAGGGTCGGTGGCTACACCTTC
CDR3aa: CASSESRVGGYTF

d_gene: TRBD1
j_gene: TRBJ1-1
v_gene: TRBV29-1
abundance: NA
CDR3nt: TGCAGCGTTGAGAGGACAGGCACTGAAGCTTTCTTT
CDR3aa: CSVERTGTEAFF

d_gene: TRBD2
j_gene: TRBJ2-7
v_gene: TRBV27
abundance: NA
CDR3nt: TGTGCCATCCCCCCCTTCTTAGGACTAGCGCCGAGCTCCTACGAGCAGTACTTC
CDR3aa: CAIPPFLGLAPSSYEQYF

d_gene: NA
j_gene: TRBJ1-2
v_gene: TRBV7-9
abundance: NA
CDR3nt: TGTGCCAGCAGCCCCCAACCACCTCAGGGCTACACCTTC
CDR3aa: CASSPQPPQGYTF

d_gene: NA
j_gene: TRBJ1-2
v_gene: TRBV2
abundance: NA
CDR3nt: TGTGCCAGCACAACTATTCGGACAGATAACTATGGCTACACCTTC
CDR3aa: CASTTIRTDNYGYTF

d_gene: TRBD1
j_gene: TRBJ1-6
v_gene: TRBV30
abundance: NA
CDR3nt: TGTGCCTGGAATCCGAGGGGGCTTAATTCACCCCTCCACTTT
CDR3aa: CAWNPRGLNSPLHF

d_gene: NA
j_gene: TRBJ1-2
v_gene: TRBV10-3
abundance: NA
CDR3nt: TGTGCCATCAGCCCCCACGGACAGACTAACTATGGCTACACCTTC
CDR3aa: CAISPHGQTNYGYTF

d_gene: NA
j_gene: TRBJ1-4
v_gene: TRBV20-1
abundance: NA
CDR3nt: TGCAGTGCCGGTTCGGGGGAAAAACTGTTTTTT
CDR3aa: CSAGSGEKLFF

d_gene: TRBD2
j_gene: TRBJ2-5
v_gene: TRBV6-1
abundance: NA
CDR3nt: TGTGCCAGCAGTGAGGGGCTAGCGGACCAAGAGACCCAGTACTTC
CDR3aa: CASSEGLADQETQYF

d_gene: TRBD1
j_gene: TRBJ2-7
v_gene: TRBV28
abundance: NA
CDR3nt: TGTGCCAGCCTCACGGGGACAGGGGGCGCTTGGGAGCAGTACTTC
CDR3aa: CASLTGTGGAWEQYF

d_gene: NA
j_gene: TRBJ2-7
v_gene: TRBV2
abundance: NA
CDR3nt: TGTGCCAGCAGTGGATGGCCCACTAATTACGAGCAGTACTTC
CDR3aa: CASSGWPTNYEQYF

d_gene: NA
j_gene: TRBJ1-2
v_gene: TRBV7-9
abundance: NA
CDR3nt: TGTGCCAGCAGCCCCTCGTTTCAGGGTCATGGCTACACCTTC
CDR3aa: CASSPSFQGHGYTF

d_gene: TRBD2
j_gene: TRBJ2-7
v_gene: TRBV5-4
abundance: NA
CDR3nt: TGTGCCACGTCGAAACGCGGGGGGAGCTCCTACGAGCAGTACTTC
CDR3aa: CATSKRGGSSYEQYF

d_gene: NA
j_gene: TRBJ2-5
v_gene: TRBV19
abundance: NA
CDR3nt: TGTGCCAGTAGTATAGATCGGGTCCCCGGGGAGACCCAGTACTTC
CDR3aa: CASSIDRVPGETQYF

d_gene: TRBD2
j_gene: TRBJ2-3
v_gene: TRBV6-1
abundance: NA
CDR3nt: TGTGCCAGCAGTGAAGCGCTAAGAGCGGGGTCAGATACGCAGTATTTT
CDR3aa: CASSEALRAGSDTQYF

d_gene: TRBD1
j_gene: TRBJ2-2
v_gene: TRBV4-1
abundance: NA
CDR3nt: TGCGCCAGCAGCCAAGGACAGGGCCGGACCGGGGAGCTGTTTTTT
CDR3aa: CASSQGQGRTGELFF